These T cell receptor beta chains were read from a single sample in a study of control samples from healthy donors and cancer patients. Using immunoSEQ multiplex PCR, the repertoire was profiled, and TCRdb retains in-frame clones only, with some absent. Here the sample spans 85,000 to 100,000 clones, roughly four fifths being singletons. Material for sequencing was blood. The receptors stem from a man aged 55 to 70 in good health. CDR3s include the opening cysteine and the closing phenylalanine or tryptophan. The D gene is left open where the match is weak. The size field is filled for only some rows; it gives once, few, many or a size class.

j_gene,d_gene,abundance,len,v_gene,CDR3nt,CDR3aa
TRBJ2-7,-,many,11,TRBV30,TGTGCCTGGAGTGTCGGGGGCGAGCAGTACTTC,CAWSVGGEQYF
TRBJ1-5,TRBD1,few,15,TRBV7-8,TGTGCCAGCAGCTCCAGGACAGGGTTAAGTCAGCCCCAGCATTTT,CASSSRTGLSQPQHF
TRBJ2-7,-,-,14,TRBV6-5,TGTGCCAGCAGTTACTCCCCCCGGGCCTACGAGCAGTACTTC,CASSYSPRAYEQYF
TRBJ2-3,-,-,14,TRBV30,TGTGCCTGGAGCCACGTGGCGGGAAGCGATACGCAGTATTTT,CAWSHVAGSDTQYF
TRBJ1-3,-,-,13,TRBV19,TGTGCCAGTAGTATAATGACTGGAAACACCATATATTTT,CASSIMTGNTIYF
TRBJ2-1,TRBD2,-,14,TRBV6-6,TGTGCCAGCACCCAACTAGCGGGAGTGGGTGAGCAGTTCTTC,CASTQLAGVGEQFF
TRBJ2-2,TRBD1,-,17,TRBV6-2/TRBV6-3,TGTGCCAGCAGTTGGACCCCGGGACAGCTGAACACCGGGGAGCTGTTTTTT,CASSWTPGQLNTGELFF
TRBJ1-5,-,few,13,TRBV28,TGTGCCGCCACCCGGGTGGGTGTTCAGCCCCAGCATTTT,CAATRVGVQPQHF
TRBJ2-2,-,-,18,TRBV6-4,TGTGCCAGCAGTGACTCGCCCCGGCTGACCTCGAACACCGGGGAGCTGTTTTTT,CASSDSPRLTSNTGELFF
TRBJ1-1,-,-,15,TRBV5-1,TGCGCCAGCAGCTTGCGTGGGGGACAGAACACTGAAGCTTTCTTT,CASSLRGGQNTEAFF
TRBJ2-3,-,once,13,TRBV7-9,TGTGCCAGCAGCTTATCGGGGACAGATACGCAGTATTTT,CASSLSGTDTQYF
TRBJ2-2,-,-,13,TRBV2,TGTGCCAGCAGCCCTAGAATTACCGGGGAGCTGTTTTTT,CASSPRITGELFF
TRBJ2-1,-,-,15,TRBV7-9,TGTGCCAGCAGCTTTAAGGGACAAAGGGGCAATGAGCAGTTCTTC,CASSFKGQRGNEQFF
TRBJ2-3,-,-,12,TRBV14,TGTGCCAGCAGCCTTCGGGGGGATACGCAGTATTTT,CASSLRGDTQYF
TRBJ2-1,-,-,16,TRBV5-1,TGCGCCAGCAGCCCGATCCTATTTAAGAAGCATCGTGAGCAGTTCTTC,CASSPILFKKHREQFF
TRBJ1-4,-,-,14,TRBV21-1,TGTGCCAGCAGCCCACAGGACCTGAGGGAAAAACTGTTTTTT,CASSPQDLREKLFF
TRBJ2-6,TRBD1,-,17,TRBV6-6,TGTGCCAGCAGTCCCGGGACAGGTCGTACTGGGGCCAACGTCCTGACTTTC,CASSPGTGRTGANVLTF
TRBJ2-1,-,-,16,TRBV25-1,TGTGCCAGCAGGGGGAGGTCAAACCCCATATACAATGAGCAGTTCTTC,CASRGRSNPIYNEQFF
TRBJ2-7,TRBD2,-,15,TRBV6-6,TGTGCCAGCAGTTTCCAACAGCGACTAGCTTTCGAGCAGTACTTC,CASSFQQRLAFEQYF
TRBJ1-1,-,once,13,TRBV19,TGTGCCACCTCGGGGAGGCTGAACACTGAAGCTTTCTTT,CATSGRLNTEAFF
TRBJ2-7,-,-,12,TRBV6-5,TGTGCCAGCAGTTGGGGACCCTACGAGCAGTACTTC,CASSWGPYEQYF
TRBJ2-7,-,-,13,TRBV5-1,TGCGCCAGCAGCTCCCCCCCCGCCTACGAGCAGTACTTC,CASSSPPAYEQYF
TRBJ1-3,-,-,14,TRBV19,TGTGCCAGTAGTCCAGGGTACTCTGGAAACACCATATATTTT,CASSPGYSGNTIYF
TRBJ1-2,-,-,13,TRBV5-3,TGTGCCAGAAGCTCAAGGGCCCTGCGTGGCTACACCTTC,CARSSRALRGYTF
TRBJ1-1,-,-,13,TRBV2,TGTGCCCACGCCGACAGGCAGAACACTGAAGCTTTCTTT,CAHADRQNTEAFF
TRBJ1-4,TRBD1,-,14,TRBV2,TGTGCCAGCAGCAACAGGGGCGCAAATGAAAAACTGTTTTTT,CASSNRGANEKLFF
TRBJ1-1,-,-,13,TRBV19,TGTGCCAGTATGCGGCGGGGGCTCACTGAAGCTTTCTTT,CASMRRGLTEAFF
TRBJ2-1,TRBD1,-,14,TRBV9,TGTGCCAGCAGCGTAGAACAGGGGGGTGATGAGCAGTTCTTC,CASSVEQGGDEQFF
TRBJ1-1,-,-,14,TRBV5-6,TGTGCCAGCAGCTTGGGCGGGAGAGGGACTGAAGCTTTCTTT,CASSLGGRGTEAFF
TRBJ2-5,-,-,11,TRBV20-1,TGCAGTGCTAGCACAGGGGAGACCCAGTACTTC,CSASTGETQYF
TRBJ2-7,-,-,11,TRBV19,TGTGCCAGTAGTGACGGGAATGAGCAGTACTTC,CASSDGNEQYF
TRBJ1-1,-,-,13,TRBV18,TGTGCCAGCTCACCACGGGGGAACACTGAAGCTTTCTTT,CASSPRGNTEAFF
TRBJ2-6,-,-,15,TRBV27,TGTGCCAGCAGTCCCCATAGGGTCGGGGCCAACGTCCTGACTTTC,CASSPHRVGANVLTF
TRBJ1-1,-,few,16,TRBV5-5,TGTGCCAGCAGCTTGTCTGACCTAATAACTAACACTGAAGCTTTCTTT,CASSLSDLITNTEAFF
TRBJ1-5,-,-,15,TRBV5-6,TGTGCCAGCAGCTTCGCACAGGGTTTTAATCAGCCCCAGCATTTT,CASSFAQGFNQPQHF
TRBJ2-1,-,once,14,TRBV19,TGTGCCAGTAGCTTACCACGGGAGAGGAATGAGCAGTTCTTC,CASSLPRERNEQFF
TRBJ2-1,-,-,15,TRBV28,TGTGCCAGCAGTTTTCTGGGAAACCACTACAATGAGCAGTTCTTC,CASSFLGNHYNEQFF
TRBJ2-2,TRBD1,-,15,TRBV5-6,TGTGCCAGCAGCTTCGGGACAGGGGGCACCGGGGAGCTGTTTTTT,CASSFGTGGTGELFF
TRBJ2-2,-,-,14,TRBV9,TGTGCCAGCAGCGTAGTTCCGAACACCGGGGAGCTGTTTTTT,CASSVVPNTGELFF
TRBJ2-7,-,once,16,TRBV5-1,TGCGCCAGCATCCCCGGGCCCGGGGACGCAGGCTACGAGCAGTACTTC,CASIPGPGDAGYEQYF
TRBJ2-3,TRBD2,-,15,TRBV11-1,TGTGCCAGCAGCTATGGCGGGAGGGCCGGGGATACGCAGTATTTT,CASSYGGRAGDTQYF
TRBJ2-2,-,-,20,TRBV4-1,TGCGCCAGCTCGACCACGAGCCAAGCCAACGTTGGTCGGGGTCTCGGGGAGCTGTTTTTT,CASSTTSQANVGRGLGELFF
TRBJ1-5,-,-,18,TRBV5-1,TGCGCCAGCAGCTTGGGCGCAGGGCCAAACACTGGAAATCAGCCCCAGCATTTT,CASSLGAGPNTGNQPQHF
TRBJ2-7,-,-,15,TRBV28,TGTGCCAGCAGTTTCGGGGGCGTCGGCTCCTACGAGCAGTACTTC,CASSFGGVGSYEQYF
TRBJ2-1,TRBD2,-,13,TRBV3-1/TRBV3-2,TGTGCCACCCAAGGACTAGCGGGTAATGAGCAGTTCTTC,CATQGLAGNEQFF
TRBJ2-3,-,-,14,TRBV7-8,TGTGCCAGCAGCCTAAGGGACCCCACAGATACGCAGTATTTT,CASSLRDPTDTQYF
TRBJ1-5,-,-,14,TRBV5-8,TGTGCCAGCAGCTTGGAGGGGGGGACCAGGCCCCAGCATTTT,CASSLEGGTRPQHF